The 22 T cell receptor beta chains presented below share a single source sample, sequenced in a study of cytomegalovirus exposure and HLA in healthy donors. PCR employed 60 Vbeta and 13 Jbeta primers. TCRdb keeps only in-frame clones here, not all; method: immunoSEQ multiplex PCR. The top ten clones hold about 1.8% of a sample with approximately 180,000 clones, around 80% of them seen once. The sequencing input was PBMCs. The receptors shown here come from a young man in good health and CMV-seronegative.

This chain joins TRBV30 and TRBJ1-4, with TRBD1 identical over 7 bases. The junction had 6 bases not matched to a gene; V was cut back by 5 bases and J by 3 bases. CDR1 and CDR2 from the germline V gene are GTSNPN and SVGIG (reference sequence). The CDR3 length is 14 residues. CDR3 residues: CAWGAGTANEKLFF. The CDR3 bases are TGTGCCTGGGGGGCCGGGACAGCTAATGAAAAACTGTTTTTT.

The CDR3 sequence is CASSLGTGLTGNTIYF. The CDR3 DNA reads TGTGCCAGCAGCTTAGGGACAGGGCTTACCGGAAACACCATATATTTT. The V gene is TRBV7-2, the J gene TRBJ1-3; TRBD1 matches at 8 bases. Per the germline V gene, CDR1 is SGHTA and CDR2 is FQGNSA. Unmatched junction bases numbered 6, after V lost 1 base and J lost 4 bases. The CDR3 is 16 residues long.

This clone came up once. V gene TRBV6-1 combines with J gene TRBJ2-5; the D is unclear. The CDR3 totals 15 residues. CDR1 and CDR2 from the germline V gene are MNHNS and SASEGT. V was pared by 0 bases and J by 3 bases, with 11 bases between. For the CDR3, the DNA is TGTGCCAGCAGTGAAGCCCTACAGACGAAAGAGACCCAGTACTTC. The encoded protein is CASSEALQTKETQYF.

CDR3 nucleotide sequence: TGTGCCAGCAGTTTCTCGCCATCGAGTTTGAACACTGAAGCTTTCTTT. Amino acid sequence: CASSFSPSSLNTEAFF. This rearrangement joins TRBV27 to TRBJ1-1; D remains unclear. Trimming stripped 3 bases from V and 0 bases from J, with 14 bases between. The CDR3 is 16 amino acids. Germline V gene data show CDR1 as MNHEY and CDR2 as SMNVEV (reference sequence).

This clone was seen more than once but under ten times. The chain links TRBV5-4 to TRBJ2-7; TRBD1 might be the D (5 bases). Trimming removed 4 bases from V and 2 bases from J, with 13 bases in between. This CDR3 is built from 14 residues. Per the germline V gene, CDR1 is SGHNT and CDR2 is YYREEE (reference sequence). The DNA for the CDR3 is TGTGCCAGCAGCGCACAACAGGTTACCTACGAGCAGTACTTC. Translating gives CASSAQQVTYEQYF.

This clone was observed a few times. This sequence joins TRBV10-1 and TRBJ2-2, with a weak D call TRBD2 (5 bases). Germline V gene sequence: CDR1 WNHNN, CDR2 SYGVQD (reference sequence). The CDR3 is 11 residues long. V was shortened by 8 bases and J by 7 bases, with 8 bases between the two germline ends. The CDR3 coding sequence is TGCGCCAGCTCTGAGGGCGGGGAGCTGTTTTTT. This translates into CASSEGGELFF.

CDR3 coding DNA: TGTGCCAGCAGCCCCAGACTAGCTGTTCGCGGGGATACGCAGTATTTT. Protein sequence: CASSPRLAVRGDTQYF. The rearrangement joins TRBV7-9 to TRBJ2-3; TRBD2 matches 7 bases. Germline loops: CDR1 SEHNR, CDR2 FQNEAQ (reference sequence). The CDR3 is 16 residues long. V trimming: 5 bases; J trimming: 6 bases; junction bases outside the gene matches: 14.

CDR3 sequence reads: CASSLEGLAASDTQYF. The CDR3 coding sequence is TGCGCCAGCAGCTTGGAGGGGCTAGCGGCGTCAGATACGCAGTATTTT. This sequence joins TRBV5-1 and TRBJ2-3; 7 bases agree with TRBD2. V lost 0 bases and J lost 4; bases outside the gene matches: 8. CDR3 length equals 16 residues. The V gene's germline CDR1 is SGHRS and CDR2 YFSETQ.

This clone came up a few times. The chain recombines TRBV6-6 with TRBJ2-3; D is perhaps TRBD2 (6 bases). Trimming removed 6 bases at V and 6 bases at J, with 13 bases between. Germline CDR1 is MNHNY and CDR2 is SVGAGI (reference sequence). The CDR3 sequence is 13 residues long. CDR3 region: CASRSRGTDTQYF. CDR3 coding DNA: TGTGCCAGCAGAAGCCGGGGGACGGATACGCAGTATTTT.

The CDR3 region is CASSEATAPGNTIYF. For the CDR3, the DNA is TGTGCCAGCAGTGAAGCGACAGCTCCTGGAAACACCATATATTTT. This chain uses TRBV2 with TRBJ1-3; D perhaps matches TRBD1 (5 bases). The CDR3 is 15 residues long. Germline CDR1 SNHLY, CDR2 FYNNEI. Trimming left V 0 bases short and J 2 bases short, with 8 bases between. Combining the CDR3 with reference TRBV2 and TRBJ1-3 gives the whole variable domain EPEVTQTPSHQVTQMGQEVILRCVPISNHLYFYWYRQILGQKVEFLVSFYNNEISEKSEIFDDQFSVERPDGSNFTLKIRSTKLEDSAMYFCASSEATAPGNTIYFGEGSWLTVV.

The chain recombines TRBV4-3 with TRBJ1-2; maybe TRBD1 (5 bases). V was trimmed by 0 bases and J by 1 base, leaving 12 bases between them. The germline CDR1 and CDR2 sequences are LGHNA and YSLEER. The CDR3 is 16 residues long. The CDR3 protein is CASSQDRSGGNYGYTF. CDR3 DNA sequence: TGCGCCAGCAGCCAAGATCGTTCGGGGGGTAACTATGGCTACACCTTC.

CDR3 nucleotide sequence: TGTGCCAGCAGTTCCGGGACTAGCGGATACAATGAGCAGTTCTTC. Its translation is CASSSGTSGYNEQFF. This chain links TRBV27 with TRBJ2-1; the match to TRBD2 covers 11 bases. The CDR3 has 15 residues. Trimming cost V 4 bases and J 4 bases; bases outside gene matches: 3. The germline CDR1 and CDR2 sequences are MNHEY and SMNVEV (reference sequence).

This chain uses TRBV11-2 with TRBJ2-1; TRBD2 matches 7 bases. V dropped 8 bases and J dropped 0; count of bases not matched to a gene: 4. The germline gives CDR1 SGHAT, CDR2 FQNNGV. There are 14 residues in the CDR3. In DNA form, the CDR3 reads TGTGCCAGCCTAGCGGTAAGCTCCTACAATGAGCAGTTCTTC. Translating gives CASLAVSSYNEQFF.

The chain uses TRBV19 and TRBJ2-1; TRBD1 agrees at 8 bases. Trimming at V came to 4 bases and at J to 0 bases, leaving 8 bases not matched to a gene. CDR1 and CDR2 from the germline V gene are LNHDA and SQIVND (reference sequence). The CDR3 covers 17 residues. The CDR3 reads CASSRISGTGSYNEQFF. The DNA for the CDR3 is TGTGCCAGTAGTAGAATTTCGGGGACAGGCTCCTACAATGAGCAGTTCTTC.

The chain employs TRBV2 and TRBJ2-5; the D is unclear. The germline V and J ends were trimmed by 3 bases and 0 bases, with 11 bases remaining between them. Looked up from germline, CDR1 is SNHLY and CDR2 is FYNNEI. This CDR3 is built from 15 residues. CDR3 residues: CASSDPAIYQETQYF. In DNA form, the CDR3 reads TGTGCCAGCAGTGACCCTGCGATATACCAAGAGACCCAGTACTTC. Drawing the rest from reference TRBV2 and TRBJ2-5, the complete variable domain is EPEVTQTPSHQVTQMGQEVILRCVPISNHLYFYWYRQILGQKVEFLVSFYNNEISEKSEIFDDQFSVERPDGSNFTLKIRSTKLEDSAMYFCASSDPAIYQETQYFGPGTRLLVL.

This clone was counted a single time. The V and J genes are TRBV27 and TRBJ2-7; TRBD2 is a possible D gene (5 bases). The CDR3 is made up of 13 amino acids. CDR1 MNHEY and CDR2 SMNVEV come from the germline V gene (reference sequence). V was shortened by 5 bases and J by 3 bases, with 11 bases between the two germline ends. The CDR3 region has the DNA TGTGCCAGCAGTCCCCGGGGAGTCTACGAGCAGTACTTC. Translation gives CASSPRGVYEQYF.

V gene TRBV27 combines with J gene TRBJ2-3; possible D gene TRBD2, 5 bases. The CDR3 sequence is 15 residues long. Germline V lookup: CDR1 MNHEY, CDR2 SMNVEV (reference sequence). The V gene lost 3 bases and the J gene lost 5 bases, with 15 bases spanning the gap. The DNA for the CDR3 is TGTGCCAGCAGTTTCTGGACTGATCTCGGAGATACGCAGTATTTT. Protein sequence: CASSFWTDLGDTQYF.

CDR3 DNA sequence: TGTGCCAGCAGTTCCGGGGGGCCCCTCTACAATGAGCAGTTCTTC. This gives the protein CASSSGGPLYNEQFF. This chain connects TRBV27 to TRBJ2-1; weak D call: TRBD2 (7 bases). The germline V gene encodes CDR1 MNHEY and CDR2 SMNVEV (reference sequence). Between the trimmed V and J ends, which lost 4 bases and 3 bases, there was a span of 13 bases. This CDR3 has 15 residues.

V usage is TRBV9 and J usage is TRBJ2-1; TRBD2 matches 9 bases. The germline CDR1 and CDR2 sequences are SGDLS and YYNGEE. The V segment lost 0 bases and the J segment 7 bases; nucleotides outside the gene matches: 14. CDR3 size: 18 residues. The CDR3 coding sequence is TGTGCCAGCAGCGTAGGCGGGGAAGTGCGGGAGGGCCCGAATGAGCAGTTCTTC. Amino acids: CASSVGGEVREGPNEQFF.

This sequence joins TRBV19 and TRBJ2-2, with TRBD2 matching 12 bases. With 7 bases clipped from V and 7 bases from J, the junction kept 10 bases outside the gene matches. CDR3 length: 16 residues. Germline V gene lookup returns CDR1 LNHDA and CDR2 SQIVND (reference sequence). CDR3 DNA sequence: TGTGCCAGTACCTCTGGACTAGCGGGGAGGGTCGGGGAGCTGTTTTTT. Its protein is CASTSGLAGRVGELFF.

V usage is TRBV5-3 and J usage is TRBJ2-7; possibly TRBD2 for D (5 bases). TRBV5-3 is filed as an ORF, its function uncertain. The CDR3 sequence is 15 residues long. The ends were cut back, 4 bases at V and 3 bases at J, with 17 bases in the middle. CDR3 region: CARSVTGNLLYEQYF. The CDR3 DNA reads as TGTGCCAGAAGCGTAACCGGGAACCTACTCTACGAGCAGTACTTC.

This clone was observed a few times. The V and J genes are TRBV5-1 and TRBJ2-5; 8 nucleotides agree with TRBD1. This CDR3 has 15 amino acids. The ends lost 5 bases at V and 1 base at J; junction bases unmatched: 7. Germline CDR1 SGHRS, CDR2 YFSETQ. The CDR3 DNA reads TGCGCCAGCAGTGCCAACAGGGGGGCCCAAGAGACCCAGTACTTC. Its protein is CASSANRGAQETQYF.